The 16 T cell receptor beta chains presented below share a single source sample, sequenced in a study of T cells in Graves' hyperthyroidism and ophthalmopathy (dated by TCRdb to between 2018 and 2021). Libraries were built with multiplex PCR. For sequencing, an Illumina HiSeq 2000 was employed. TCR beta CDR3 regions were amplified from RNA transcripts. The first round of RT-PCR for the TCR CDR3 was performed with the HTBI primer set and the Qiagen OneStep RT-PCR kit. TCRdb cleaned the public reads at Q25 with fastp, built clones with MiXCR and kept in-frame beta chains. When rows share a CDR3 protein, they turn into one entry using the most common DNA and genes. The sample profile shows 90,000 to 120,000 distinct CDR3 sequences; about 16% of them were found once. The ten largest clones take up about 45% of the sample. The sequencing sample was made of blood. These receptors were obtained from a woman aged 45-65 years with Graves' hyperthyroidism.

This clonotype showed up many times. The chain carries TRBV10-3 and TRBJ2-7, with D possibly matching TRBD2 (5 bases). There are 15 residues in the CDR3. V was cut by 0 bases and J by 3 bases, with 12 bases left in between. The germline V gene encodes CDR1 ENHRY and CDR2 SYGVKD. CDR3 sequence: CAISESNSRDYEQYF. CDR3 bases: TGTGCCATCAGTGAGTCGAACAGCCGGGACTACGAGCAGTACTTC.

The DNA of the CDR3 is TGTGCCAGCAGTCATGGGACAGGTAATCAGCCCCAGCATTTT. Amino acid sequence: CASSHGTGNQPQHF. V gene TRBV6-1 combines with J gene TRBJ1-5; 8 nucleotides match TRBD1. CDR1 and CDR2 (germline): MNHNS, SASEGT. V shed 5 bases, J shed 4 bases, and the junction held 4 bases outside the gene matches. This CDR3 comprises 14 residues.

This clonotype was seen repeatedly, ten times or more. V gene TRBV12-3 or TRBV12-4 combines with J gene TRBJ2-2; 13 nucleotides agree with TRBD2. V lost 1 base and J lost 6; bases outside the gene matches: 2. The CDR3 length is 16 residues. Here the CDR3 DNA reads TGTGCCAGCAGTTTAGAACTAGCGGGAGGGGCCGGGGAGCTGTTTTTT. It yields the protein CASSLELAGGAGELFF.

This clonotype was detected ten times or more. This rearrangement joins TRBV28 to TRBJ2-2, with a tentative D call TRBD1 (6 bases). This CDR3 has 17 amino acids. From germline, CDR1 is MDHEN and CDR2 SYDVKM. The ends were cut back, 2 bases at V and 0 bases at J, with 13 bases in the middle. The CDR3, as DNA: TGTGCCAGCAGTTTACGGGCCGGGACATCGAACACCGGGGAGCTGTTTTTT. It specifies CASSLRAGTSNTGELFF.

This clonotype has at least ten counts. The V and J genes are TRBV2 and TRBJ2-5; D gene unclear. Trimming took off 4 bases at V and 1 base at J, with 7 bases between the two ends. CDR1 SNHLY and CDR2 FYNNEI come from the germline V gene. The length of the CDR3 is 13 residues. This CDR3 reads CASSGWAQETQYF. The DNA of the CDR3 is TGTGCCAGCAGTGGGTGGGCCCAAGAGACCCAGTACTTC.

This clonotype was counted many times. The chain's CDR3 is CASSPARTSGRIDRYEQFF. DNA of the CDR3: TGTGCCAGCAGCCCTGCGCGGACTAGCGGGAGAATCGATCGGTATGAGCAGTTCTTC. V gene TRBV3-1 combines with J gene TRBJ2-1; TRBD2 matches 13 bases. The V gene's germline CDR1 is LGHDT and CDR2 YNNKEL (reference sequence). The CDR3 contains 19 residues. V gave up 4 bases and J gave up 8 bases; unmatched junction bases: 17.

The chain combines TRBV30 with TRBJ2-2; either TRBD1 or TRBD2 may fit D (7 bases each). The CDR3 sequence is 14 residues long. The germline CDR1 and CDR2 sequences are GTSNPN and SVGIG (reference sequence). Trimming removed 5 bases at V and 5 bases at J, with 15 bases between. CDR3 in DNA: TGTGCCTGGTACAAGCGGGACAGTACCGGGGAGCTGTTTTTT. Its protein is CAWYKRDSTGELFF.

As to this clonotype: A much larger clonotype is one base distant, so this may be a read error. The rearrangement joins TRBV20-1 to TRBJ2-1, with TRBD2 identical over 13 bases. The J segment lost 4 bases and the V segment lost 6 bases, leaving 12 bases of the junction unmatched. The CDR3 extends over 17 amino acids. Looked up from germline, CDR1 is DFQATT and CDR2 is SNEGSKA (reference sequence). In DNA, the CDR3 is TGCAGTGCCCCCGGGACCGGGACTAGCGGGACTTACAATGAGCAGTTCTTC. The encoded protein is CSAPGTGTSGTYNEQFF.

V usage is TRBV6-2 or TRBV6-3 and J usage is TRBJ2-7; 7 bases line up with TRBD1. The CDR3 spans 13 residues. The germline gives CDR1 MNHEY, CDR2 SVGEGT. The J segment lost 3 bases and the V segment lost 5 bases, leaving 4 bases of the junction unmatched. CDR3 nucleotide sequence: TGTGCCAGCAGTAAAACAGGGGTCTACGAGCAGTACTTC. Translating it yields CASSKTGVYEQYF.

This clonotype was observed many times. The chain is built from TRBV27 and TRBJ1-5, with 9 bases lining up with TRBD1. This CDR3 is 15 amino acids long. The V gene end was trimmed by 2 bases and the J gene end by 4 bases; junction bases not matched to a gene: 3. Germline CDR1 MNHEY, CDR2 SMNVEV (reference sequence). CDR3 in DNA: TGTGCCAGCAGTTTAGCGGGACAGGGTAATCAGCCCCAGCATTTT. Protein product: CASSLAGQGNQPQHF.

This clonotype has a count of ten or more. This sequence joins TRBV4-1 and TRBJ1-5; D is unresolved. The germline V and J ends were trimmed by 3 bases and 0 bases, with 15 bases remaining between them. Germline-derived CDR1 and CDR2 are MGHRA and YSYEKL. The CDR3 has 17 residues. The CDR3 DNA reads as TGCGCCAGCAGCCAGTCGAATATGGGATTTAGCAATCAGCCCCAGCATTTT. Its protein is CASSQSNMGFSNQPQHF.

This clonotype was observed many times. The chain has TRBV28 and TRBJ2-1; weak D call: TRBD1 (6 bases). Germline V CDR1 and CDR2: MDHEN, SYDVKM. The ends were cut back, 5 bases at V and 4 bases at J, with 9 bases in the middle. This CDR3 spans 13 amino acids. For the CDR3, the DNA is TGTGCCAGCAGTGTACAGGGATACAATGAGCAGTTCTTC. Translated, it gives CASSVQGYNEQFF.

This clonotype came up many times. This rearrangement joins TRBV6-2 or TRBV6-3 to TRBJ2-7, with TRBD2 matching over 7 bases. The germline V gene encodes CDR1 MNHEY and CDR2 SVGEGT. Trimming took 6 bases from V and 0 from J; bases not matched to a gene: 8. The CDR3 spans 15 residues. The CDR3 loop reads CASSDRGVSSYEQYV. The CDR3 DNA follows: TGTGCCAGCAGCGACCGGGGGGTGAGCTCCTACGAGCAGTACGTC.

The chain carries TRBV5-1 and TRBJ1-1; 9 bases line up with TRBD1. The CDR3 totals 15 residues. Germline CDR1 SGHRS, CDR2 YFSETQ. V gave up 4 bases and J gave up 1 base; unmatched junction bases: 5. This chain's CDR3 is CASSIAGQGNTEAFF. The DNA for the CDR3 is TGCGCCAGCAGCATCGCGGGACAGGGGAACACTGAAGCTTTCTTT.

This clonotype was counted at least ten times. This chain links TRBV20-1 with TRBJ2-7; 14 positions match TRBD2. In germline, CDR1 is DFQATT, CDR2 SNEGSKA (reference sequence). V lost 0 bases to trimming and J lost 6 bases; unmatched junction nucleotides: 7. This CDR3 has 16 residues. CDR3 coding DNA: TGCAGTGCTAGAGATCCAGGGACTAGCGGGAGTGGCGAGCAGTACTTC. It specifies CSARDPGTSGSGEQYF.

The chain carries TRBV20-1 and TRBJ2-1; 14 nucleotides match TRBD2. Per the germline V gene, CDR1 is DFQATT and CDR2 is SNEGSKA (reference sequence). The CDR3 contains 21 residues. The V segment lost 0 bases and the J segment 7 bases; nucleotides outside the gene matches: 20. CDR3 loop: CSARDPRGRGTGTSGGNEQFF. In DNA form, the CDR3 reads TGCAGTGCTAGAGATCCGAGGGGGCGCGGGACCGGGACTAGCGGGGGAAATGAGCAGTTCTTC.